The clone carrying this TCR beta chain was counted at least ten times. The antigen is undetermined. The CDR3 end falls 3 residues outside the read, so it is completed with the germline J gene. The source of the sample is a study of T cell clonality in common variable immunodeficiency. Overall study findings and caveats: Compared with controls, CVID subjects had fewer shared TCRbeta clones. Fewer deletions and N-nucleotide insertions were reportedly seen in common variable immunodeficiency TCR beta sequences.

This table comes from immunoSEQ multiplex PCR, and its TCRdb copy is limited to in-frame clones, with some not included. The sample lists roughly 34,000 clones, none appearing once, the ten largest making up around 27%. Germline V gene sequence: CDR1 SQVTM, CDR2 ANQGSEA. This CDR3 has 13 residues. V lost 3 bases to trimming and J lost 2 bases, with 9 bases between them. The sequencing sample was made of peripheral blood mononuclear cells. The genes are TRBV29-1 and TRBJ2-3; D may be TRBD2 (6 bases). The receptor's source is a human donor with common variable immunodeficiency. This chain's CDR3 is CSVDGGATDTQYF. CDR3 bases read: TGCAGCGTTGACGGGGGTGCCACAGATACG.